This passage covers 29 T cell receptor beta chains from one sample sequenced in a study of shared clonotypes between healthy human individuals (dated by TCRdb to 2018 to 2020). Library generation was performed with the immunoSEQ multiplex PCR assay. TCRdb took this table from immuneACCESS and kept in-frame rearrangements with V and J called. Such tables lack part of the clones; where checked against another copy, unresolved V genes explain under half of the gap, and the rest is unexplained. In all, the sample holds about 2.4 million clones, and roughly 93% of those were seen once. The top ten constitute 0.36% of the sample. Material: naive CD4+ T cells from PBMCs. The cell subset or site label corresponds to: CD45RA+ positively selected. The receptors shown here come from a man between 18 and 29 years old in good health. Some clones in this sample may be carry-over from other donors' samples.

CDR3 nucleotide sequence: TGTGCCAGCAGCTTGGCGGGGCCCACCGGGGAGCTGTTTTTT. Protein: CASSLAGPTGELFF. V usage is TRBV7-7 and J usage is TRBJ2-2; D is perhaps TRBD2 (6 bases). Germline V gene sequence: CDR1 SSHAT, CDR2 FNYEAQ (reference sequence). Trimming left V 3 bases short and J 4 bases short, with 9 bases between. This CDR3 has 14 amino acids.

The V call is TRBV6-5, the J call TRBJ2-7, with TRBD1 matching 8 bases. CDR1 and CDR2 from the germline V gene are MNHEY and SVGAGI. V trimming: 10 bases; J trimming: 0 bases; junction bases outside the gene matches: 5. This CDR3 is built from 13 residues. DNA for the CDR3: TGTGCCATCCGACAGGGGCCCTCCTACGAGCAGTACTTC. Residues: CAIRQGPSYEQYF.

The chain joins TRBV5-8 to TRBJ1-1, with D tentatively TRBD1 (5 bases). Germline CDR1 is SGHTS and CDR2 is YDEGEE. V was pared by 3 bases and J by 5 bases, with 11 bases between. This CDR3 has 13 residues. CDR3 sequence: CASSSGQGTEAFF. CDR3 bases: TGTGCCAGCAGCTCCGGTCAGGGAACTGAAGCTTTCTTT.

V usage is TRBV5-4 and J usage is TRBJ2-3; no clear D gene. The CDR3 is 15 residues long. Per germline, CDR1 SGHNT and CDR2 YYREEE (reference sequence). V shed 1 base and J shed 1 base, with 10 bases lying between them. The CDR3 DNA is TGTGCCAGCAGCTTGAATGGGAAGGGCACAGATACGCAGTATTTT. This codes for CASSLNGKGTDTQYF. The full variable domain, in which reference TRBV5-4 and TRBJ2-3 provide the parts outside the CDR3, is ETGVTQSPTHLIKTRGQQVTLRCSSQSGHNTVSWYQQALGQGPQFIFQYYREEENGRGNFPPRFSGLQFPNYSSELNVNALELDDSALYLCASSLNGKGTDTQYFGPGTRLTVL.

This clone was seen only once. Different DNA sequences within this sample yield the same CDR3. The V and J genes are TRBV20-1 and TRBJ2-7; no definite D call. Germline V gene data show CDR1 as DFQATT and CDR2 as SNEGSKA (reference sequence). V lost 3 bases and J lost 4, with 7 bases in between. This CDR3 contains 11 residues. The CDR3 spells CSASSRYEQYF. The CDR3 DNA is TGCAGTGCTAGCAGCAGGTACGAGCAGTACTTC.

The chain is built from TRBV7-9 and TRBJ1-1; TRBD1 agrees at 7 bases. The CDR3 totals 15 residues. The junction had 9 bases not matched to a gene; V was cut back by 5 bases and J by 3 bases. CDR1 is SEHNR, CDR2 FQNEAQ, per germline (reference sequence). The CDR3 nucleotides read TGTGCCAGCAGCCATAGGACAGGAACCTACACTGAAGCTTTCTTT. This gives the protein CASSHRTGTYTEAFF.

The chain is built from TRBV30 and TRBJ2-3; D not certain. Trimming cost V 1 base and J 8 bases, with 10 bases left between them. Germline CDR1 reads GTSNPN; CDR2 reads SVGIG (reference sequence). This CDR3 contains 12 residues. The CDR3 coding sequence is TGTGCCTGGAGTGCCCCCCCTGGTACGCAGTATTTT. Residues: CAWSAPPGTQYF.

This chain uses TRBV30 with TRBJ2-3; D might be TRBD2 (5 bases). This CDR3 is 14 amino acids long. V shed 7 bases and J shed 0 bases, with 14 bases lying between them. Germline assignment: CDR1 GTSNPN and CDR2 SVGIG (reference sequence). The CDR3 DNA sequence: TGTGCCTTAACCCGGGGAGCTAGCACAGATACGCAGTATTTT. This gives the protein CALTRGASTDTQYF.

The chain combines TRBV5-1 with TRBJ1-3; no clear D. Trimming removed 0 bases from V and 0 bases from J, with 10 bases in between. The CDR3 is made up of 16 amino acids. The germline gives CDR1 SGHRS, CDR2 YFSETQ. CDR3 in amino acids: CASSLGGLNSGNTIYF. The CDR3 region has the DNA TGCGCCAGCAGCTTGGGAGGACTGAACTCTGGAAACACCATATATTTT.

In the case of this clone: The sample has other DNA sequences that encode this CDR3 too. The V call is TRBV11-2, the J call TRBJ2-3, with 9 bases matching TRBD1. Germline V gene lookup returns CDR1 SGHAT and CDR2 FQNNGV. The CDR3 is 15 amino acids. After removal of 3 bases from V and 1 base from J, the junction contained 2 bases not matched to a gene. CDR3 sequence reads: CASSLGTGRTDTQYF. Written as DNA, the CDR3 is TGTGCCAGCAGCTTGGGGACAGGGCGCACAGATACGCAGTATTTT.

A remark on this clone: Within the sample, other DNA sequences also encode this same CDR3. The chain has TRBV6-1 and TRBJ2-5; 7 bases match TRBD1. Losses at the gene ends were 4 bases for V and 5 bases for J; bases not matched to a gene: 4. The CDR3 consists of 13 residues. Germline assignment: CDR1 MNHNS and CDR2 SASEGT. For the CDR3, the DNA is TGTGCCAGCAGTGGACAGGGTCGGGAGACCCAGTACTTC. Protein sequence: CASSGQGRETQYF.

The chain is built from TRBV6-5 and TRBJ1-1; D remains ambiguous. With 7 bases removed from V and 6 bases from J, the gap between germline ends came to 15 bases. CDR3 size: 13 residues. Germline-derived CDR1 and CDR2 are MNHEY and SVGAGI. Here the CDR3 reads CASTRSRTAEAFF. Written as DNA, the CDR3 is TGTGCCAGCACCCGATCCAGGACGGCTGAAGCTTTCTTT.

The CDR3 DNA follows: TGTGCCAGCAGTTTTAGGGGTACTGAAGCTTTCTTT. This codes for CASSFRGTEAFF. The rearrangement uses TRBV27 and TRBJ1-1; tentative D call: TRBD1 (5 bases). From germline, CDR1 is MNHEY and CDR2 SMNVEV (reference sequence). The CDR3 consists of 12 residues. V shed 3 bases and J shed 5 bases, with 7 bases lying between them.

The gene calls are TRBV5-1 and TRBJ2-1, with TRBD2 identical over 8 bases. CDR3 length: 16 residues. CDR1 and CDR2 from the germline V gene are SGHRS and YFSETQ. Unmatched junction bases numbered 6, after V lost 2 bases and J lost 2 bases. CDR3 region: CASSFGTSGPYNEQFF. The DNA of the CDR3 is TGCGCCAGCAGCTTCGGAACTAGCGGTCCCTACAATGAGCAGTTCTTC.

This sequence joins TRBV5-4 and TRBJ1-2; D not resolved. V lost 0 bases, J lost 5 bases, and 17 bases lay in between. CDR1 SGHNT and CDR2 YYREEE come from the germline V gene (reference sequence). The CDR3 loop spans 16 amino acids. This CDR3 is CASSLGLPGDDYGYTF. In nucleotides, the CDR3 is TGTGCCAGCAGCTTGGGGCTACCGGGAGACGATTATGGCTACACCTTC.

This clone was observed a single time. The J gene is TRBJ2-1, the V gene TRBV14, with TRBD2 matching 13 bases. The CDR3 has 17 residues. Germline CDR1 SGHDN, CDR2 FVKESK. V lost 4 bases and J lost 10; bases outside the gene matches: 13. The CDR3 DNA reads TGTGCCAGCAGCCCACTAGCGGGAGGGACGTGGATAGGGGAGCAGTTCTTC. Translated: CASSPLAGGTWIGEQFF.

The J gene is TRBJ2-5, the V gene TRBV5-4, with 10 nucleotides matching TRBD1. This CDR3 has 15 amino acids. Germline V lookup: CDR1 SGHNT, CDR2 YYREEE (reference sequence). Trimming at V came to 4 bases and at J to 5 bases, leaving 8 bases not matched to a gene. The CDR3 loop reads CASSPRQGAGETQYF. In DNA, the CDR3 is TGTGCCAGCAGCCCTAGACAGGGGGCGGGGGAGACCCAGTACTTC.

J is TRBJ1-2 and V is TRBV4-2; D uncertain. Germline V gene data show CDR1 as LGHNA and CDR2 as YNFKEQ. V lost 0 bases to trimming and J lost 4 bases, with 12 bases between them. The CDR3 length is 15 residues. CDR3 in amino acids: CASSQEIRQPYGYTF. In DNA form, the CDR3 reads TGTGCCAGCAGCCAAGAAATACGGCAGCCCTATGGCTACACCTTC.

Turning to this clone: The sample contains more than one DNA sequence encoding this CDR3. The chain couples TRBV11-2 to TRBJ2-7, with D tentatively TRBD1 (5 bases). Germline-derived CDR1 and CDR2 are SGHAT and FQNNGV. This CDR3 is built from 14 residues. The V and J ends lost 1 base and 1 base respectively, with 8 bases between them. The DNA of the CDR3 is TGTGCCAGCAGCTTAGGCCCAGGGTCCTACGAGCAGTACTTC. Translation: CASSLGPGSYEQYF.

V usage is TRBV5-5 and J usage is TRBJ2-2, with D unresolved. The CDR3 covers 15 residues. The germline CDR1 and CDR2 sequences are SGHKS and YYEKEE (reference sequence). Deletions cut 3 bases from V and 4 bases from J, with 13 bases between. DNA of the CDR3: TGTGCCAGCAGCTCCCAGCCCGGTTCCACCGGGGAGCTGTTTTTT. Residues: CASSSQPGSTGELFF.

J is TRBJ1-5 and V is TRBV6-1; D is perhaps TRBD1 (6 bases). V lost 8 bases, J lost 5 bases, and 16 bases lay in between. CDR1 is MNHNS and CDR2 is SASEGT in the germline V gene. The CDR3 runs to 14 residues. The DNA of the CDR3 is TGTGCCAGCGGGGTCCGGCCAGGGGATCAGCCCCAGCATTTT. Protein sequence: CASGVRPGDQPQHF.

This sequence joins TRBV7-9 and TRBJ1-3; D gene uncertain. Germline CDR1 is SEHNR and CDR2 is FQNEAQ (reference sequence). This CDR3 spans 17 amino acids. V was pared by 1 base and J by 0 bases, with 13 bases between. The CDR3 sequence is CASSLDTIGDSGNTIYF. DNA of the CDR3: TGTGCCAGCAGCTTAGACACAATTGGTGACTCTGGAAACACCATATATTTT.

The chain has TRBV4-2 and TRBJ1-2; no definite D call. Trimming shortened V by 1 base and J by 8 bases, and 20 bases separated the two germline ends. There are 16 residues in the CDR3. CDR1 and CDR2 (germline): LGHNA, YNFKEQ. CDR3 sequence: CASSQGPRYKAGGYTF. In nucleotides, the CDR3 is TGTGCCAGCAGCCAAGGGCCCCGGTACAAGGCCGGGGGCTACACCTTC.

The count of this clone is one. The V gene is TRBV5-1, the J gene TRBJ1-1, with 7 bases lining up with TRBD1. Looked up from germline, CDR1 is SGHRS and CDR2 is YFSETQ. Losses at the gene ends were 4 bases for V and 2 bases for J; bases not matched to a gene: 17. CDR3 length: 18 amino acids. In DNA form, the CDR3 reads TGCGCCAGCAGCCACTCTTTGTTCAACCGGGACAGAAACACTGAAGCTTTCTTT. It yields the protein CASSHSLFNRDRNTEAFF.

This chain links TRBV6-1 with TRBJ2-1; D remains unclear. Looked up from germline, CDR1 is MNHNS and CDR2 is SASEGT. Trimming cost V 8 bases and J 5 bases, with 19 bases left between them. There are 15 residues in the CDR3. The CDR3 DNA follows: TGTGCCAGCCGTTCTCCTTTGATTCTACACAATGAGCAGTTCTTC. It translates to CASRSPLILHNEQFF.

V usage is TRBV7-9 and J usage is TRBJ1-1; 11 positions match TRBD1. Germline values: CDR1 SEHNR, CDR2 FQNEAQ (reference sequence). The length of the CDR3 is 16 residues. J lost 4 bases, V lost 3 bases, and 7 bases had no gene match. The CDR3, as DNA: TGTGCCAGCAGCTTTAACCCGGGACAGGGGGGCACTGAAGCTTTCTTT. Encoded protein: CASSFNPGQGGTEAFF.

The chain carries TRBV10-1 and TRBJ1-2; possible D gene TRBD1, 5 bases. Germline CDR1 is WNHNN and CDR2 is SYGVQD (reference sequence). With 2 bases removed from V and 8 bases from J, the gap between germline ends came to 18 bases. The CDR3 covers 15 residues. Written as DNA, the CDR3 is TGCGCCAGCAGTGAGATCCGGCAGGGAAATGTCGGCTACACCTTC. Translated, it gives CASSEIRQGNVGYTF.

V gene TRBV9 combines with J gene TRBJ2-5; 7 bases are shared with TRBD1. This CDR3 is 14 amino acids long. V lost 3 bases and J lost 4; bases outside the gene matches: 6. Looked up from germline, CDR1 is SGDLS and CDR2 is YYNGEE. Here the CDR3 DNA reads TGTGCCAGCAGCGGAAGACAGGGCCCAGAGACCCAGTACTTC. Protein: CASSGRQGPETQYF.

The chain is built from TRBV11-1 and TRBJ2-1, with 9 bases that match TRBD1. The CDR3 has 16 residues. CDR1 is SGHAT and CDR2 is FQDESV in the germline V gene (reference sequence). The junction had 3 bases not matched to a gene; V was cut back by 1 base and J by 2 bases. The CDR3 DNA follows: TGTGCCAGCAGCTTAGAAGGGACAGGGCCCTACAATGAGCAGTTCTTC. This codes for CASSLEGTGPYNEQFF.